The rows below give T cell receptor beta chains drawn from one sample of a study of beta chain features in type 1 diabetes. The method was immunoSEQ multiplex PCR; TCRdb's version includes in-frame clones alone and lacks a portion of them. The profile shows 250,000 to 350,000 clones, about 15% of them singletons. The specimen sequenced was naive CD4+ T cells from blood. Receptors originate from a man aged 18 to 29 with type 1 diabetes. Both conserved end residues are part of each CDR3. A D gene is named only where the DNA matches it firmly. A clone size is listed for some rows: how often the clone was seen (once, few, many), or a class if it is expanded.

CDR3nt: TGCGCCAGCAGTTTAGCGGTTCCTAGCACAGATACGCAGTATTTT
CDR3aa: CASSLAVPSTDTQYF
abundance: few
d_gene: -
j_gene: TRBJ2-3
v_gene: TRBV5-1

CDR3nt: TGTGCCAGCTCGAACGGAGGGGCGGTCACTGAAGCTTTCTTT
CDR3aa: CASSNGGAVTEAFF
abundance: -
d_gene: -
j_gene: TRBJ1-1
v_gene: TRBV2

CDR3nt: TGTGCCAGCAGCAGGACTAGCGTATCCACAGATACGCAGTATTTT
CDR3aa: CASSRTSVSTDTQYF
abundance: -
d_gene: TRBD2
j_gene: TRBJ2-3
v_gene: TRBV7-9

CDR3nt: TGTGCCAGCAGCTTAGGGGGACTAGCGGATTACGAGCAGTACTTC
CDR3aa: CASSLGGLADYEQYF
abundance: -
d_gene: TRBD2
j_gene: TRBJ2-7
v_gene: TRBV13

CDR3nt: TGTGCCAGCAGCCGAGACAGGGTGCGCTCCTACGAGCAGTACTTC
CDR3aa: CASSRDRVRSYEQYF
abundance: -
d_gene: TRBD1
j_gene: TRBJ2-7
v_gene: TRBV28

CDR3nt: TGTGCCAGCAGCCCATACCCGGGACAGGGGACCGCCCTGGGCTATGGCTACACCTTC
CDR3aa: CASSPYPGQGTALGYGYTF
abundance: -
d_gene: TRBD1
j_gene: TRBJ1-2
v_gene: TRBV27

CDR3nt: TGTGCCAGTAGCTTCGCCCGGGGGACTCTCGGCACCGGGGAGCTGTTTTTT
CDR3aa: CASSFARGTLGTGELFF
abundance: few
d_gene: -
j_gene: TRBJ2-2
v_gene: TRBV19

CDR3nt: TGTGCCAGCAGTTTCCTAGCGGGAGCCCCCCCCGAGCAGTACTTC
CDR3aa: CASSFLAGAPPEQYF
abundance: -
d_gene: TRBD2
j_gene: TRBJ2-7
v_gene: TRBV6-6

CDR3nt: TGCAGCGTTGGGGGGGATACCTATGGCTACACCTTC
CDR3aa: CSVGGDTYGYTF
abundance: few
d_gene: -
j_gene: TRBJ1-2
v_gene: TRBV29-1

CDR3nt: TGTGCCAGCAGTTTATCTAGCGGGGGATACAATGAGCAGTTCTTC
CDR3aa: CASSLSSGGYNEQFF
abundance: few
d_gene: TRBD2
j_gene: TRBJ2-1
v_gene: TRBV28

CDR3nt: TGCGCCAGCAGCCATTACGGGACTTCAGGGCAGTTCTTC
CDR3aa: CASSHYGTSGQFF
abundance: -
d_gene: -
j_gene: TRBJ2-1
v_gene: TRBV4-1

CDR3nt: TGTGCCAGCAGTCGACAGATCCAAGAGACCCAGTACTTC
CDR3aa: CASSRQIQETQYF
abundance: few
d_gene: -
j_gene: TRBJ2-5
v_gene: TRBV28

CDR3nt: TGTGCCAGCAGCTCACAAGCAGTCGAGGCCCAGTACTTC
CDR3aa: CASSSQAVEAQYF
abundance: -
d_gene: -
j_gene: TRBJ2-5
v_gene: TRBV13

CDR3nt: TGTGCCAGCAGCTTCAAGCGGAACACCGGGGAGCTGTTTTTT
CDR3aa: CASSFKRNTGELFF
abundance: few
d_gene: -
j_gene: TRBJ2-2
v_gene: TRBV5-4

CDR3nt: TGTGCCAGCAGCGTCCAAGGGGGGGCCGGATGGAACATTCAGTACTTC
CDR3aa: CASSVQGGAGWNIQYF
abundance: few
d_gene: -
j_gene: TRBJ2-4
v_gene: TRBV2

CDR3nt: TGTGCCAGCAGCCAAGGCGCGGGGCAAGTCTATGGCTACACCTTC
CDR3aa: CASSQGAGQVYGYTF
abundance: few
d_gene: -
j_gene: TRBJ1-2
v_gene: TRBV14

CDR3nt: TGTGCCAGCAGCCTCCCCCAGGCGAATGAAAAACTGTTTTTT
CDR3aa: CASSLPQANEKLFF
abundance: -
d_gene: -
j_gene: TRBJ1-4
v_gene: TRBV28

CDR3nt: TGTGCCAGTAACGGTGGAAAAGAGGGCAAAAACATTCAGTACTTC
CDR3aa: CASNGGKEGKNIQYF
abundance: -
d_gene: -
j_gene: TRBJ2-4
v_gene: TRBV19

CDR3nt: TGTGCCAGTAGTATGCGAGACAATCAGCCCCAGCATTTT
CDR3aa: CASSMRDNQPQHF
abundance: few
d_gene: -
j_gene: TRBJ1-5
v_gene: TRBV19

CDR3nt: TGTGCCAGTAGTCCAGGACAGGCGAAATCCTACGAGCAGTACTTC
CDR3aa: CASSPGQAKSYEQYF
abundance: -
d_gene: TRBD1
j_gene: TRBJ2-7
v_gene: TRBV19

CDR3nt: TGCAGTGCTAGTTTCCCTCCCGGCTACACCTTC
CDR3aa: CSASFPPGYTF
abundance: few
d_gene: -
j_gene: TRBJ1-2
v_gene: TRBV20-1

CDR3nt: TGTGCCAGCAGTCGACAACGTGGCGGGGAGGGGGAAAAACTGTTTTTT
CDR3aa: CASSRQRGGEGEKLFF
abundance: -
d_gene: -
j_gene: TRBJ1-4
v_gene: TRBV6-6

CDR3nt: TGTGCCAGCAGCAAAGCTGCGACAGGGCTGTTGGTCTATGGCTACACCTTC
CDR3aa: CASSKAATGLLVYGYTF
abundance: -
d_gene: -
j_gene: TRBJ1-2
v_gene: TRBV21-1

CDR3nt: TGTGCCAGCAGTGCCCCGGGTGTCGACGATGAGCAGTTCTTC
CDR3aa: CASSAPGVDDEQFF
abundance: -
d_gene: -
j_gene: TRBJ2-1
v_gene: TRBV28

CDR3nt: TGTGCCAGCAGCTTGCCGACAGGGATGGATGGCTACACCTTC
CDR3aa: CASSLPTGMDGYTF
abundance: -
d_gene: TRBD1
j_gene: TRBJ1-2
v_gene: TRBV5-6

CDR3nt: TGTGCCACCAGCAGAGATCTAGTAGTTGGCAATCAGCCCCAGCATTTT
CDR3aa: CATSRDLVVGNQPQHF
abundance: few
d_gene: -
j_gene: TRBJ1-5
v_gene: TRBV15

CDR3nt: TGTGCCAGCACCCCGACCGGGACAGGGGAGAGCTACACCTTC
CDR3aa: CASTPTGTGESYTF
abundance: few
d_gene: TRBD1
j_gene: TRBJ1-2
v_gene: TRBV9

CDR3nt: TGTGCCAGCAGTTTTGCCGGGCGGGAGGGATCTGGGGCCAACGTCCTGACTTTC
CDR3aa: CASSFAGREGSGANVLTF
abundance: few
d_gene: TRBD2
j_gene: TRBJ2-6
v_gene: TRBV28

CDR3nt: TGTGCCAGCTCACAGGGGACAGTGCTTAACACTGAAGCTTTCTTT
CDR3aa: CASSQGTVLNTEAFF
abundance: few
d_gene: TRBD1
j_gene: TRBJ1-1
v_gene: TRBV18

CDR3nt: TGCGCCAGCAGCCCGCGTGGGGGGAGTTACAATGAGCAGTTCTTC
CDR3aa: CASSPRGGSYNEQFF
abundance: -
d_gene: -
j_gene: TRBJ2-1
v_gene: TRBV5-1

CDR3nt: TGTGCCAGCAGTTTGTGGTCTAGCGCGCGTGAGCAGTTCTTC
CDR3aa: CASSLWSSAREQFF
abundance: few
d_gene: -
j_gene: TRBJ2-1
v_gene: TRBV28

CDR3nt: TGTGCCAGCCACCGACGGGGCGGGGATAATTCACCCCTCCACTTT
CDR3aa: CASHRRGGDNSPLHF
abundance: few
d_gene: -
j_gene: TRBJ1-6
v_gene: TRBV27

CDR3nt: TGCAGCGTTGAAACCAGGGGCGAAAAACTGTTTTTT
CDR3aa: CSVETRGEKLFF
abundance: few
d_gene: -
j_gene: TRBJ1-4
v_gene: TRBV29-1

CDR3nt: TGTGCCAGCAGACCGGGACAGGGGGAATGGCGTGGGAAGTTCTTC
CDR3aa: CASRPGQGEWRGKFF
abundance: -
d_gene: TRBD1
j_gene: TRBJ2-1
v_gene: TRBV28

CDR3nt: TGCAGCGTGGGGGGCTCCTACGAGCAGTACTTC
CDR3aa: CSVGGSYEQYF
abundance: -
d_gene: -
j_gene: TRBJ2-7
v_gene: TRBV29-1

CDR3nt: TGCAGCGCCGGGCGGGGGGTTAACTATGGCTACACCTTC
CDR3aa: CSAGRGVNYGYTF
abundance: few
d_gene: -
j_gene: TRBJ1-2
v_gene: TRBV29-1

CDR3nt: TGTGCCAGCTCACCACTCGGGACAGGGGGCGGCGGCTACACCTTC
CDR3aa: CASSPLGTGGGGYTF
abundance: -
d_gene: TRBD1
j_gene: TRBJ1-2
v_gene: TRBV18

CDR3nt: TGTGCCAGCTCACCACCGGACAGGGGGCTTTTGGCCGAGCAGTACTTC
CDR3aa: CASSPPDRGLLAEQYF
abundance: few
d_gene: TRBD1
j_gene: TRBJ2-7
v_gene: TRBV18

CDR3nt: TGTGCCAGCAGTCAGGGACAGGGATCGTACGAGCAGTACTTC
CDR3aa: CASSQGQGSYEQYF
abundance: few
d_gene: TRBD1
j_gene: TRBJ2-7
v_gene: TRBV6-6